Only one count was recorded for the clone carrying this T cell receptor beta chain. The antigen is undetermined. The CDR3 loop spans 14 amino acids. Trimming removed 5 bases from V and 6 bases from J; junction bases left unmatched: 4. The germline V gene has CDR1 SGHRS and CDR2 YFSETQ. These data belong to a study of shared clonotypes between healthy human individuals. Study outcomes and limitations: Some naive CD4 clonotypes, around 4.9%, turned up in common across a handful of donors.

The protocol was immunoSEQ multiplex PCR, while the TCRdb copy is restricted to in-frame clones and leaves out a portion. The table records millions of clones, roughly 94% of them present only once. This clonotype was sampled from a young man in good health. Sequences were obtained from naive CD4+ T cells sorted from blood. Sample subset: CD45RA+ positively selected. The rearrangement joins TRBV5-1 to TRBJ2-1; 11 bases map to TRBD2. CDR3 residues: CASRSLAGVNEQFF. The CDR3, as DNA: TGCGCCAGCAGATCACTAGCGGGAGTCAATGAGCAGTTCTTC.